The 9 T cell receptor beta chains given below trace back to one sample, sequenced in a study of T cell changes during pregnancy in multiple sclerosis. The table came from immunoSEQ multiplex PCR; TCRdb's copy has only in-frame clones and leaves some out. The table records approximately 40,000 clones, less than 90% of them present only once. This specimen was CD4+ T cells from peripheral blood mononuclear cells, taken in the second trimester of pregnancy. These receptors were collected from a female donor with multiple sclerosis, enrolled in a pregnancy study.

V is TRBV28 and J is TRBJ2-1; 10 positions agree with TRBD2. J gave up 2 bases and V 2 bases, and 12 bases lay outside the gene matches. Germline lookup yields CDR1 MDHEN and CDR2 SYDVKM. This CDR3 has 19 amino acids. CDR3 DNA sequence: TGTGCCAGCAGTTTAGGGCTAGCGGGAGTCGTTGGTCCCTACAATGAGCAGTTCTTC. This codes for CASSLGLAGVVGPYNEQFF.

In its sample, this clone was seen once. The chain is built from TRBV5-8 and TRBJ2-3; D unclear. The V end lost 4 bases, the J end lost 1 base, and 10 bases lay between the germline ends. The germline gives CDR1 SGHTS, CDR2 YDEGEE. CDR3 length equals 14 residues. DNA for the CDR3: TGTGCCAGCAGCCAAAATACTGGCACAGATACGCAGTATTTT. Translating gives CASSQNTGTDTQYF.

The chain is built from TRBV18 and TRBJ1-4; 12 bases map to TRBD1. Unmatched junction bases numbered 3, after V lost 5 bases and J lost 5 bases. There are 15 residues in the CDR3. The germline gives CDR1 KGHSH, CDR2 LQKENI. DNA of the CDR3: TGTGCCAGCTCAGCCGGGACAGGGGGCAATGAAAAACTGTTTTTT. It is translated as CASSAGTGGNEKLFF. The variable domain in full, completed from reference TRBV18 and TRBJ1-4, reads NAGVMQNPRHLVRRRGQEARLRCSPMKGHSHVYWYRQLPEEGLKFMVYLQKENIIDESGMPKERFSAEFPKEGPSILRIQQVVRGDSAAYFCASSAGTGGNEKLFFGSGTQLSVL.

This chain connects TRBV5-1 to TRBJ2-1; 11 bases align to TRBD1. CDR1 SGHRS and CDR2 YFSETQ come from the germline V gene. CDR3 length: 15 residues. V shed 4 bases, J shed 4 bases, and the junction held 4 bases outside the gene matches. CDR3 sequence (DNA): TGCGCCAGCAGCGTCGGGACAGGGGGTTACAATGAGCAGTTCTTC. Translation: CASSVGTGGYNEQFF.

This rearrangement joins TRBV29-1 to TRBJ2-5; the match to TRBD2 covers 13 bases. The germline CDR1 and CDR2 sequences are SQVTM and ANQGSEA. The junction had 11 bases not matched to a gene; V was cut back by 8 bases and J by 8 bases. CDR3 length: 14 amino acids. The CDR3 sequence is CSTWTSGSAGTQYF. DNA of the CDR3: TGCAGCACCTGGACTAGCGGGAGCGCCGGAACCCAGTACTTC.

The V and J genes are TRBV19 and TRBJ2-5; TRBD1 aligns across 7 bases. This CDR3 has 15 amino acids. Trimming removed 4 bases from V and 3 bases from J; junction bases left unmatched: 8. From germline, CDR1 is LNHDA and CDR2 SQIVND (reference sequence). The CDR3 region has the DNA TGTGCCAGTAGTACAATAAACAGGGGCGAAGAGACCCAGTACTTC. Translated: CASSTINRGEETQYF.

The rearrangement joins TRBV19 to TRBJ2-1, with TRBD1 as a possible D gene (6 bases). Trimming shortened V by 3 bases and J by 0 bases, and 18 bases separated the two germline ends. The CDR3 is 18 residues long. Germline V gene data show CDR1 as LNHDA and CDR2 as SQIVND (reference sequence). CDR3 protein: CASSIRTQGRSSYNEQFF. DNA of the CDR3: TGTGCCAGTAGTATCCGGACACAGGGCCGAAGCTCCTACAATGAGCAGTTCTTC.

This clone was found once. This rearrangement joins TRBV9 to TRBJ1-1, with 7 bases that match TRBD1. Germline V gene lookup returns CDR1 SGDLS and CDR2 YYNGEE. V trimming: 0 bases; J trimming: 5 bases; junction bases outside the gene matches: 7. This CDR3 comprises 15 residues. The CDR3, as DNA: TGTGCCAGCAGCGTAGCGGGTAGGGGGCGAACTGAAGCTTTCTTT. As protein: CASSVAGRGRTEAFF.

CDR3 nucleotide sequence: TGTGCCAGCAGGGCTCCCGGGACAGGAACAGATACGCAGTATTTT. Amino acids: CASRAPGTGTDTQYF. The rearrangement uses TRBV6-6 and TRBJ2-3, with 8 bases that match TRBD1. CDR1 MNHNY and CDR2 SVGAGI come from the germline V gene (reference sequence). The J segment lost 3 bases and the V segment lost 6 bases, leaving 8 bases of the junction unmatched. There are 15 residues in the CDR3.